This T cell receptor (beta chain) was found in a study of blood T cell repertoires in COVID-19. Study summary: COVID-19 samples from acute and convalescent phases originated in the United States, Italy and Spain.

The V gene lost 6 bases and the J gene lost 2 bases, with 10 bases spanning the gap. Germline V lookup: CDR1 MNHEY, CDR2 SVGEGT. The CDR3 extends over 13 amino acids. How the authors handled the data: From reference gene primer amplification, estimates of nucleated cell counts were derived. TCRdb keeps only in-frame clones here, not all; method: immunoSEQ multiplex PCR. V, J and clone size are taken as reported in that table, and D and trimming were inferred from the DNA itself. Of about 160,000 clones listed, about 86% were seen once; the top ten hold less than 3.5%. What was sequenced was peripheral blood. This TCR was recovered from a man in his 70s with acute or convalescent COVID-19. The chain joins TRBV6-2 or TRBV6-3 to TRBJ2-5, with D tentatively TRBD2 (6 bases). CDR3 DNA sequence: TGTGCCAGCAGCCGGGACTTACAAGAGACCCAGTACTTC. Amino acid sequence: CASSRDLQETQYF.